Sequencing of this T cell receptor beta chain was carried out in a study of PD-1 blockade in classical Hodgkin lymphoma. The CDR3 is made up of 14 amino acids. V was shortened by 4 bases and J by 6 bases, with 16 bases between the two germline ends. CDR1 is MNHEY, CDR2 SMNVEV, per germline (reference sequence). Profiled with immunoSEQ multiplex PCR; TCRdb holds only in-frame clones, not every one. Among 90,000 to 95,000 clones listed, roughly 87% were seen once. All the patients suffered relapse after autologous stem cell transplantation, and brentuximab vedotin exposure differed. Sequencing used peripheral blood mononuclear cells (PBMCs), obtained before the second cycle of nivolumab. The clonotype comes from a human donor with classical Hodgkin lymphoma. This chain joins TRBV27 and TRBJ2-7; the D call may be TRBD1 or TRBD2 (5 bases each). The CDR3 DNA reads TGTGCCAGCAGTTCCCTTGGGGGTCTCGGCGAGCAGTACTTC. Translation gives CASSSLGGLGEQYF.